What follows are 11 T cell receptor beta chains derived from one specimen sequenced in a study of graft-versus-host responses after intestinal transplantation. No antigens are known for them. Data came from immunoSEQ multiplex PCR; TCRdb stores just in-frame clones and leaves some out. The data hold approximately 110,000 clones, with around nine tenths observed a single time. Sequenced here: unstimulated CD4+ T cells sorted from spleen or lymph node cells, sampled before transplant. These receptors came from a human donor who was the organ donor for an intestinal transplant.

V gene TRBV6-6 combines with J gene TRBJ2-1; D might be TRBD1 or TRBD2, each matching 9 bases. Trimming left V 2 bases short and J 7 bases short, with 18 bases between. From germline, CDR1 is MNHNY and CDR2 SVGAGI (reference sequence). The CDR3 is made up of 16 amino acids. The CDR3 region is CASSYRAGGTGNEQFF. Written as DNA, the CDR3 is TGTGCCAGCAGTTACCGCGCGGGGGGGACAGGGAATGAGCAGTTCTTC.

V is TRBV7-6 and J is TRBJ2-1; D is possibly TRBD2 (6 bases). Germline V gene sequence: CDR1 SGHVS, CDR2 FNYEAQ. This CDR3 is 16 amino acids long. V shed 1 base and J shed 9 bases, with 19 bases lying between them. This chain's CDR3 is CASSLGVPGVGGEQFF. CDR3 DNA sequence: TGTGCCAGCAGCTTAGGTGTTCCGGGAGTAGGCGGTGAGCAGTTCTTC.

This clone was counted once. The V and J genes are TRBV4-3 and TRBJ1-3; D not certain. Germline V gene sequence: CDR1 LGHNA, CDR2 YSLEER. The CDR3 contains 15 residues. The V gene lost 4 bases and the J gene lost 1 base, with 11 bases spanning the gap. The CDR3 loop reads CASSPSAFSGNTIYF. Here the CDR3 DNA reads TGCGCCAGCAGCCCCTCAGCCTTTTCTGGAAACACCATATATTTT.

The J gene is TRBJ2-5, the V gene TRBV7-2, with D unresolved. The CDR3 sequence is 12 residues long. V dropped 2 bases and J dropped 4 bases, with 5 bases sitting between them. Germline loops: CDR1 SGHTA, CDR2 FQGNSA. CDR3 coding DNA: TGTGCCAGCAGCTTATCACGAGAGACCCAGTACTTC. This codes for CASSLSRETQYF.

The chain links TRBV19 to TRBJ2-5; perhaps TRBD2 as D (7 bases). V lost 5 bases to trimming and J lost 1 base, with 20 bases between them. In germline, CDR1 is LNHDA, CDR2 SQIVND (reference sequence). This CDR3 contains 17 residues. CDR3 amino acids: CASSSTRGEGPQETQYF. In DNA, the CDR3 is TGTGCCAGTAGTTCTACTAGGGGGGAGGGCCCCCAAGAGACCCAGTACTTC.

The chain is built from TRBV28 and TRBJ1-3, with unresolved D. Germline CDR1 reads MDHEN; CDR2 reads SYDVKM. The CDR3 is 16 amino acids. V lost 7 bases and J 0 bases, leaving 16 bases between the germline ends. The CDR3 DNA sequence: TGTGCCAGCACTCAGCATAGAGGGAGCTCTGGAAACACCATATATTTT. It specifies CASTQHRGSSGNTIYF.

The chain couples TRBV19 to TRBJ2-5; TRBD2 might be the D (5 bases). The DNA end is more similar to TRBJ2-7, so the J call may be wrong. This CDR3 region has 14 residues. Germline assignment: CDR1 LNHDA and CDR2 SQIVND (reference sequence). In DNA, the CDR3 is TGTGCCAGTAGTTACACGGGGTCTCTAAGCGAGCAGTACTTC. As protein: CASSYTGSLSEQYF.

This clone was recorded only once. This sequence joins TRBV7-2 and TRBJ2-7; 7 nucleotides agree with TRBD1. The germline V gene has CDR1 SGHTA and CDR2 FQGNSA. The CDR3 sequence is 13 residues long. With V trimmed by 5 bases and J by 10 bases, 11 bases remained unmatched. The chain's CDR3 is CASSAIGDSQQYF. CDR3 DNA: TGTGCCAGCAGCGCCATCGGGGACAGCCAACAGTACTTC.

The J gene is TRBJ2-3, the V gene TRBV19, with 8 positions matching TRBD1. V shed 6 bases and J 0 bases; nucleotides not matched to a gene: 5. Germline loops: CDR1 LNHDA, CDR2 SQIVND (reference sequence). CDR3 size: 15 residues. CDR3 amino acids: CASSQTGVSTDTQYF. The CDR3 nucleotides are TGTGCCAGTAGCCAGACAGGGGTTAGCACAGATACGCAGTATTTT. The full variable domain, in which reference TRBV19 and TRBJ2-3 provide the parts outside the CDR3, is DGGITQSPKYLFRKEGQNVTLSCEQNLNHDAMYWYRQDPGQGLRLIYYSQIVNDFQKGDIAEGYSVSREKKESFPLTVTSAQKNPTAFYLCASSQTGVSTDTQYFGPGTRLTVL.

V usage is TRBV2 and J usage is TRBJ2-2; the D is unclear. CDR3 length: 15 residues. Germline assignment: CDR1 SNHLY and CDR2 FYNNEI. V shed 2 bases and J shed 4 bases, with 11 bases lying between them. The CDR3 DNA sequence: TGTGCCAGCAGTGAATCGTGGGCCGGCACCGGGGAGCTGTTTTTT. Amino acids: CASSESWAGTGELFF. The full variable domain, its missing parts supplied by reference TRBV2 and TRBJ2-2, is EPEVTQTPSHQVTQMGQEVILRCVPISNHLYFYWYRQILGQKVEFLVSFYNNEISEKSEIFDDQFSVERPDGSNFTLKIRSTKLEDSAMYFCASSESWAGTGELFFGEGSRLTVL.

The chain is built from TRBV28 and TRBJ2-4; 7 bases map to TRBD2. V was pared by 7 bases and J by 0 bases, with 3 bases of the junction left unmatched. This CDR3 has 14 residues. Germline CDR1 MDHEN, CDR2 SYDVKM. CDR3 loop: CASKGGVAKNIQYF. The CDR3 region has the DNA TGTGCCAGCAAGGGAGGGGTAGCCAAAAACATTCAGTACTTC.